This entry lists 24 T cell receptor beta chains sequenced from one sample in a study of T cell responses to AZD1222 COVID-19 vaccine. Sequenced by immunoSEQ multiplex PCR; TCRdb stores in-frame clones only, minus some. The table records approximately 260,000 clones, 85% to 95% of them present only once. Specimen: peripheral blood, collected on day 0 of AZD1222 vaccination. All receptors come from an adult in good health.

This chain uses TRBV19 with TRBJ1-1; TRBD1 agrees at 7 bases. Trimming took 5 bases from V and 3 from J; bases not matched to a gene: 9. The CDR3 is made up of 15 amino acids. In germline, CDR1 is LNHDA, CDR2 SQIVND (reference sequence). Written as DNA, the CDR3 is TGTGCCAGTAGTTTAACCGGGACAGAGCACACTGAAGCTTTCTTT. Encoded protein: CASSLTGTEHTEAFF.

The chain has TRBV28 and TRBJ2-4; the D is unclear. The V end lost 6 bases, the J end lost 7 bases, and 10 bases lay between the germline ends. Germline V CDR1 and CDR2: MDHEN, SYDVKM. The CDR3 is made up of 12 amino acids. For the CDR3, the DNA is TGTGCCAGCAGCCCCCGCATGAACATTCAGTACTTC. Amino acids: CASSPRMNIQYF.

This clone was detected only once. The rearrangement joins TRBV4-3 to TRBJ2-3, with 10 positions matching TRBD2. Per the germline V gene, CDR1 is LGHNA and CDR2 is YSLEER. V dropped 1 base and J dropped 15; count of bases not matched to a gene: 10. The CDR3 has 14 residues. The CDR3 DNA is TGCGCCAGCAGCCAAGGATGGGGGCTAGCGGGAGTTTATTTT. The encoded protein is CASSQGWGLAGVYF.

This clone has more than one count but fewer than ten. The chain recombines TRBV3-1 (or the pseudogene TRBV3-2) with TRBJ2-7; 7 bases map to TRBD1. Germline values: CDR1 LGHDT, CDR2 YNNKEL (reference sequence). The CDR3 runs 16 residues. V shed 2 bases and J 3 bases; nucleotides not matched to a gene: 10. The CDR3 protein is CASSQYGTGQNYEQYF. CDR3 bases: TGTGCCAGCAGCCAATATGGGACGGGACAGAACTACGAGCAGTACTTC.

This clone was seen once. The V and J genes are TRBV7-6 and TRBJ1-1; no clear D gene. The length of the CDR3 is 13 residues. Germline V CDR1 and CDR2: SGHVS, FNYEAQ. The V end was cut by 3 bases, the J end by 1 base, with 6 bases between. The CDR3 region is CASSLSQNTEAFF. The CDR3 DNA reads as TGTGCCAGCAGCTTGTCACAGAACACTGAAGCTTTCTTT.

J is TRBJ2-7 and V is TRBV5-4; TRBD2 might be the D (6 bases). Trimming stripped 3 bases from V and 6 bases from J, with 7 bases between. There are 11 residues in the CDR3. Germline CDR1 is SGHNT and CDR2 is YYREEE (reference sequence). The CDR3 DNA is TGTGCCAGCAGCTCACTAGCCGAGCAGTACTTC. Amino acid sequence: CASSSLAEQYF.

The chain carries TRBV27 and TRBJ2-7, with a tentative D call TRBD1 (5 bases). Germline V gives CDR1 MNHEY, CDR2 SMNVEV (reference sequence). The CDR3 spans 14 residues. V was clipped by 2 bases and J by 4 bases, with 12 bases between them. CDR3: CASSLNRNWYEQYF. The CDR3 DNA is TGTGCCAGCAGTTTAAACAGGAACTGGTACGAGCAGTACTTC.

The CDR3 DNA reads as TGTGCCAGCAGCCCGGCCGGGTTAAATGAAAAACTGTTTTTT. Protein product: CASSPAGLNEKLFF. The genes are TRBV4-2 and TRBJ1-4; D remains unclear. CDR3 size: 14 residues. In germline, CDR1 is LGHNA, CDR2 YNFKEQ. Trimming shortened V by 4 bases and J by 5 bases, and 11 bases separated the two germline ends.

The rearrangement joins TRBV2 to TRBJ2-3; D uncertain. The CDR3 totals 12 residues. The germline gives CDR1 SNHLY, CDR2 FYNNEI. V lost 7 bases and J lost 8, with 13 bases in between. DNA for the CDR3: TGTGCCAGCACCCCTGGGGTTTCTACGCAGTATTTT. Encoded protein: CASTPGVSTQYF.

Here the CDR3 reads CASSQDWEGYSGNTIYF. Written as DNA, the CDR3 is TGTGCCAGCAGCCAAGATTGGGAAGGCTACTCTGGAAACACCATATATTTT. This chain joins TRBV3-1 (or the pseudogene TRBV3-2) and TRBJ1-3; the D is unclear. With 0 bases removed from V and 0 bases from J, the gap between germline ends came to 12 bases. From germline, CDR1 is LGHDT and CDR2 YNNKEL (reference sequence). This CDR3 is 17 amino acids long.

This CDR3 is CASSTGTGANQPQHF. The DNA for the CDR3 is TGTGCCAGTAGCACAGGGACAGGGGCAAATCAGCCCCAGCATTTT. The chain has TRBV19 and TRBJ1-5; 10 bases fit TRBD1. Germline V gives CDR1 LNHDA, CDR2 SQIVND (reference sequence). The ends lost 6 bases at V and 4 bases at J; junction bases unmatched: 6. This CDR3 is built from 15 residues. Combining the CDR3 with reference TRBV19 and TRBJ1-5 gives the whole variable domain DGGITQSPKYLFRKEGQNVTLSCEQNLNHDAMYWYRQDPGQGLRLIYYSQIVNDFQKGDIAEGYSVSREKKESFPLTVTSAQKNPTAFYLCASSTGTGANQPQHFGDGTRLSIL.

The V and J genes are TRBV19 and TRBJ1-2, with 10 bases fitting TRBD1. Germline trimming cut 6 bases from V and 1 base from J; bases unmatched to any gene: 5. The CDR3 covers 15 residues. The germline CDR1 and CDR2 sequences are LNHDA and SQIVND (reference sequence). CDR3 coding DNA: TGTGCCAGTAGGACCGGGACAGGGGATAACTATGGCTACACCTTC. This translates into CASRTGTGDNYGYTF.

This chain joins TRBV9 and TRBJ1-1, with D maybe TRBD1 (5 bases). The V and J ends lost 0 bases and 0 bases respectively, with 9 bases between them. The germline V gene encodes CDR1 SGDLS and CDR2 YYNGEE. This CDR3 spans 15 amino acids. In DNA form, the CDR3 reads TGTGCCAGCAGCGTAGCATCGACAGTGAACACTGAAGCTTTCTTT. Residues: CASSVASTVNTEAFF. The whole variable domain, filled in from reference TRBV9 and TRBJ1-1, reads DSGVTQTPKHLITATGQRVTLRCSPRSGDLSVYWYQQSLDQGLQFLIQYYNGEERAKGNILERFSAQQFPDLHSELNLSSLELGDSALYFCASSVASTVNTEAFFGQGTRLTVV.

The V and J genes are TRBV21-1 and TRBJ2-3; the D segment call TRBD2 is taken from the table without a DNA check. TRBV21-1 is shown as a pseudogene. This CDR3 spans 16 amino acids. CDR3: CASSIPSGEGTDTQYF. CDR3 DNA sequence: TGTGCCAGCAGCATACCTAGCGGAGAGGGCACAGATACGCAGTATTTT.

This CDR3 reads CASSLVAGGPIGEQFF. CDR3 DNA sequence: TGTGCCAGCAGCTTAGTTGCGGGAGGGCCGATTGGTGAGCAGTTCTTC. This sequence joins TRBV7-9 and TRBJ2-1; 9 bases line up with TRBD2. The trim removed 1 base at V and 9 bases at J, leaving 10 bases unmatched. The CDR3 is 16 residues long. In germline, CDR1 is SEHNR, CDR2 FQNEAQ (reference sequence).

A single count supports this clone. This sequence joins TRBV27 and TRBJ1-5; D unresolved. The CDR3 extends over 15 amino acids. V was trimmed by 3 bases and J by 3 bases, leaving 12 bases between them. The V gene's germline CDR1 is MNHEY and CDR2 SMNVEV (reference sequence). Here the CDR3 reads CASSLSPVINQPQHF. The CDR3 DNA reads TGTGCCAGCAGTTTGAGCCCAGTGATCAATCAGCCCCAGCATTTT.

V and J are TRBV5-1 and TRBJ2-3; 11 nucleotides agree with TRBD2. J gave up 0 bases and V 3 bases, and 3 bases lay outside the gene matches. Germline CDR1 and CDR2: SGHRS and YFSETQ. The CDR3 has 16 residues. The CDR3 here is CASSSGLAASTDTQYF. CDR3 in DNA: TGCGCCAGCAGCTCGGGACTAGCGGCGAGCACAGATACGCAGTATTTT.

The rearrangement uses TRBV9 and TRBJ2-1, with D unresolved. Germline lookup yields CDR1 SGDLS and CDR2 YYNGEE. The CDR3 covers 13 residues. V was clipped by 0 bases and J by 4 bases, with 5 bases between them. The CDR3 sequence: CASSVGEYNEQFF. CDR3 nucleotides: TGTGCCAGCAGCGTAGGAGAATACAATGAGCAGTTCTTC.

CDR3 in amino acids: CASSPGLRQETQYF. DNA of the CDR3: TGTGCCAGCTCACCGGGACTTCGACAAGAGACCCAGTACTTC. The chain uses TRBV18 and TRBJ2-5; the D gene is possibly TRBD2 (6 bases). Germline-derived CDR1 and CDR2 are KGHSH and LQKENI. Between the trimmed V and J ends, which lost 3 bases and 2 bases, there was a span of 10 bases. There are 14 residues in the CDR3. The full variable domain, completed using reference TRBV18 and TRBJ2-5, is NAGVMQNPRHLVRRRGQEARLRCSPMKGHSHVYWYRQLPEEGLKFMVYLQKENIIDESGMPKERFSAEFPKEGPSILRIQQVVRGDSAAYFCASSPGLRQETQYFGPGTRLLVL.

The DNA of the CDR3 is TGCGCCAGCAGCTGGGGACGGGGGCTAGCGGGGGAATCCTACGAGCAGTACTTC. Its translation is CASSWGRGLAGESYEQYF. The rearrangement joins TRBV5-1 to TRBJ2-7; TRBD2 matches 10 bases. The length of the CDR3 is 18 residues. With V trimmed by 3 bases and J by 1 base, 13 bases remained unmatched. Per germline, CDR1 SGHRS and CDR2 YFSETQ.

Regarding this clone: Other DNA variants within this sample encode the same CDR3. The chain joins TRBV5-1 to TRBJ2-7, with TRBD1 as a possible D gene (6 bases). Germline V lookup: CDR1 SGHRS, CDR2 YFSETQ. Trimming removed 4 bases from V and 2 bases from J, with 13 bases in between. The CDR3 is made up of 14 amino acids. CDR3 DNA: TGCGCCAGCAGCCTGGGACAAGGGGCCTACGAGCAGTACTTC. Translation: CASSLGQGAYEQYF.

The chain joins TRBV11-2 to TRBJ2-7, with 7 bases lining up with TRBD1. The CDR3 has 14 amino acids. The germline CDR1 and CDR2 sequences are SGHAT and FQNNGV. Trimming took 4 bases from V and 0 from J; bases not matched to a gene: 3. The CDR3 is CASSSQGTSYEQYF. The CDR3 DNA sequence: TGTGCCAGCAGCTCACAGGGGACCTCCTACGAGCAGTACTTC.

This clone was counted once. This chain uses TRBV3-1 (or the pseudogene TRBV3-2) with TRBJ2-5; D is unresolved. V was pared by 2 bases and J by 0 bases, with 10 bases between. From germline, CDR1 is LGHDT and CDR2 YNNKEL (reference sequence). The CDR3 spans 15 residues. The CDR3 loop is CASSQRYGYQETQYF. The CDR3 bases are TGTGCCAGCAGCCAAAGATACGGCTACCAAGAGACCCAGTACTTC.

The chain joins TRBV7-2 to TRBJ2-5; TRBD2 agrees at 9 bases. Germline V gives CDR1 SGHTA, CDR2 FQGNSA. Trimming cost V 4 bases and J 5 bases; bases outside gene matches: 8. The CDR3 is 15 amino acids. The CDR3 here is CASSSGSGSPETQYF. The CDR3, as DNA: TGTGCCAGCAGCTCAGGTAGCGGGAGTCCTGAGACCCAGTACTTC. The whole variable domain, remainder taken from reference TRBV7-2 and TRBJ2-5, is GAGVSQSPSNKVTEKGKDVELRCDPISGHTALYWYRQSLGQGLEFLIYFQGNSAPDKSGLPSDRFSAERTGGSVSTLTIQRTQQEDSAVYLCASSSGSGSPETQYFGPGTRLLVL.